The 13 T cell receptor beta chains given below trace back to one sample, sequenced in a study of beta chain features in type 1 diabetes. Study-level results: A moderate, significant TCRB CDR3 shortening appeared in type 1 diabetes across four CD4+ subsets.

No cognate antigen is known for these TCRs. Sequenced material consisted of expressed TCRB transcripts (all of the isolated RNA was reverse transcribed). Profiled with immunoSEQ multiplex PCR; TCRdb holds only in-frame clones, not every one. The sample holds approximately 150,000 clones, 13% seen once. Sequences were obtained from central memory CD4+ T cells from blood. The origin of the receptors is a man between 18 and 35 years old with type 1 diabetes.

This clone was seen more than once but under ten times. The chain links TRBV28 to TRBJ1-3, with D unresolved. Germline CDR1 MDHEN, CDR2 SYDVKM. Trimming left V 2 bases short and J 4 bases short, with 3 bases between. This CDR3 contains 12 residues. This CDR3 reads CASSLKGNTIYF. In DNA form, the CDR3 reads TGTGCCAGCAGTTTAAAGGGAAACACCATATATTTT.

The table lists this clone with many counts. The V gene is TRBV15, the J gene TRBJ2-5; no clear D. This CDR3 is built from 15 residues. Deletions cut 0 bases from V and 1 base from J, with 9 bases between. Germline assignment: CDR1 LNHNV and CDR2 YYDKDF (reference sequence). CDR3 bases: TGTGCCACCAGCAGAGATCAGCCGGGCCAAGAGACCCAGTACTTC. Protein: CATSRDQPGQETQYF. Filled out from reference TRBV15 and TRBJ2-5, the complete variable domain reads DAMVIQNPRYQVTQFGKPVTLSCSQTLNHNVMYWYQQKSSQAPKLLFHYYDKDFNNEADTPDNFQSRRPNTSFCFLDIRSPGLGDTAMYLCATSRDQPGQETQYFGPGTRLLVL.

This clone was recorded many times. This chain connects TRBV6-6 to TRBJ1-5; 9 bases are shared with TRBD1. This CDR3 is 15 amino acids long. CDR1 and CDR2 (germline): MNHNY, SVGAGI (reference sequence). The trim removed 5 bases at V and 6 bases at J, leaving 8 bases unmatched. CDR3 in amino acids: CASSGPGQGTQPQHF. The DNA of the CDR3 is TGTGCCAGCAGTGGACCGGGACAGGGAACTCAGCCCCAGCATTTT.

This chain links TRBV30 with TRBJ1-4; tentative D call: TRBD1 (5 bases). Germline V lookup: CDR1 GTSNPN, CDR2 SVGIG (reference sequence). V shed 2 bases and J shed 3 bases, with 19 bases lying between them. This CDR3 comprises 17 residues. CDR3 protein: CAWSSRGLQGPNEKLFF. The DNA for the CDR3 is TGTGCCTGGAGTAGTAGGGGACTTCAAGGTCCTAATGAAAAACTGTTTTTT.

This clone was found a few times. This chain joins TRBV11-3 and TRBJ2-1; TRBD1 might be the D (6 bases). The V gene's germline CDR1 is SGHNT and CDR2 YENEEA. CDR3 length equals 17 residues. Between the trimmed V and J ends, which lost 7 bases and 6 bases, there was a span of 25 bases. The CDR3 DNA follows: TGTGCCAGCATCCAACCCGAAACAGGGATTATTATCAATGAGCAGTTCTTC. Its protein is CASIQPETGIIINEQFF.

This clone was detected a few times. This rearrangement joins TRBV25-1 to TRBJ2-3, with 7 bases aligning to TRBD2. Germline lookup yields CDR1 MGHDK and CDR2 SYGVNS. The CDR3 is 15 amino acids. The J segment lost 0 bases and the V segment lost 3 bases, leaving 3 bases of the junction unmatched. CDR3 bases: TGTGCCAGCAGTGAGGGGGGGACTAGCACAGATACGCAGTATTTT. Amino acids: CASSEGGTSTDTQYF.

This clone came up a few times. The V gene is TRBV5-1, the J gene TRBJ2-5; D is unresolved. The CDR3 length is 14 residues. V lost 2 bases, J lost 1 base, and 9 bases lay in between. From germline, CDR1 is SGHRS and CDR2 YFSETQ. This CDR3 is CASSFSRAQETQYF. CDR3 nucleotide sequence: TGCGCCAGCAGCTTCTCCCGGGCCCAAGAGACCCAGTACTTC.

This clone was detected many times. The V and J genes are TRBV6-6 and TRBJ1-5; D might be TRBD1 (5 bases). Germline V gives CDR1 MNHNY, CDR2 SVGAGI (reference sequence). This CDR3 is 13 amino acids long. V dropped 5 bases and J dropped 4 bases, with 9 bases sitting between them. The CDR3 DNA sequence: TGTGCCAGCAGTCTGACAGTGAATCAGCCCCAGCATTTT. Amino acid sequence: CASSLTVNQPQHF.

The V gene is TRBV14, the J gene TRBJ1-1; perhaps TRBD1 as D (6 bases). The CDR3 contains 13 residues. CDR1 is SGHDN, CDR2 FVKESK, per germline. The ends were cut back, 4 bases at V and 1 base at J, with 7 bases in the middle. The CDR3 bases are TGTGCCAGCAGCCCAGGGGAGAACACTGAAGCTTTCTTT. It yields the protein CASSPGENTEAFF.

This clone was recorded a few times. V and J are TRBV18 and TRBJ2-5; possible D gene TRBD1, 6 bases. CDR3 length equals 16 residues. Trimming shortened V by 6 bases and J by 2 bases, and 19 bases separated the two germline ends. Germline V gene data show CDR1 as KGHSH and CDR2 as LQKENI. CDR3 DNA sequence: TGTGCCAGCTCGACTCTTGCGTACACAGGGCAAGAGACCCAGTACTTC. Translation: CASSTLAYTGQETQYF.

This clone was detected a few times. V and J are TRBV29-1 and TRBJ2-1; maybe TRBD2 (5 bases). In germline, CDR1 is SQVTM, CDR2 ANQGSEA. CDR3 size: 14 residues. V lost 5 bases, J lost 8 bases, and 19 bases lay in between. The CDR3 sequence: CSVLTVGSRDEQFF. CDR3 bases: TGCAGCGTTTTAACTGTGGGGAGTAGGGATGAGCAGTTCTTC.

This clone showed up many times. This chain uses TRBV29-1 with TRBJ2-7; 8 positions agree with TRBD1. V dropped 6 bases and J dropped 7; count of bases not matched to a gene: 5. The length of the CDR3 is 11 residues. Germline V CDR1 and CDR2: SQVTM, ANQGSEA. CDR3 in amino acids: CSVRTGSEQYF. CDR3 nucleotides: TGCAGCGTCCGGACAGGGAGTGAGCAGTACTTC.

This clone was observed a handful of times. The chain is built from TRBV15 and TRBJ2-5; 7 nucleotides match TRBD1. The V gene end was trimmed by 4 bases and the J gene end by 4 bases; junction bases not matched to a gene: 12. Looked up from germline, CDR1 is LNHNV and CDR2 is YYDKDF (reference sequence). The CDR3 extends over 16 amino acids. CDR3 in amino acids: CATSIPGTVKRETQYF. Written as DNA, the CDR3 is TGTGCCACCAGCATCCCCGGGACAGTAAAACGAGAGACCCAGTACTTC. The whole variable domain, remainder taken from reference TRBV15 and TRBJ2-5, is DAMVIQNPRYQVTQFGKPVTLSCSQTLNHNVMYWYQQKSSQAPKLLFHYYDKDFNNEADTPDNFQSRRPNTSFCFLDIRSPGLGDTAMYLCATSIPGTVKRETQYFGPGTRLLVL.